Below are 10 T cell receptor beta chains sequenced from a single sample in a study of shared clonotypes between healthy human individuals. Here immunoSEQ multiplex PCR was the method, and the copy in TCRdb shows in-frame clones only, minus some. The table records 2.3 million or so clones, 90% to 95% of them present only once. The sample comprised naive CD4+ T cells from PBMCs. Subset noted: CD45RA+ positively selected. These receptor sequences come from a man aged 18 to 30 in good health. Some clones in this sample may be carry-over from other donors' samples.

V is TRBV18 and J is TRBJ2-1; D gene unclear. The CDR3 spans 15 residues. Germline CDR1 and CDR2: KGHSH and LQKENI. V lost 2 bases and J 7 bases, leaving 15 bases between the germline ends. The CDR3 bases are TGTGCCAGCTCACCATCTCTGGTCCTTGGGAATGAGCAGTTCTTC. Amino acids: CASSPSLVLGNEQFF.

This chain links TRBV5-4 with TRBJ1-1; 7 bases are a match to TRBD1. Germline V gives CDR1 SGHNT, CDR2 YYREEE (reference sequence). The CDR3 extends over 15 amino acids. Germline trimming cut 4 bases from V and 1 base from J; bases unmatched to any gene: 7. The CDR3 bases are TGTGCCAGCAGCAAGGGACAGTTGCCGAACACTGAAGCTTTCTTT. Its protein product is CASSKGQLPNTEAFF.

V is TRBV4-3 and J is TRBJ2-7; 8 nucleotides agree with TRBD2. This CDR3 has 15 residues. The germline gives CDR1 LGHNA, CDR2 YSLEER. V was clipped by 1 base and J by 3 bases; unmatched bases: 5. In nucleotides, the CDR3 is TGCGCCAGCAGCCAAGGCCATAGCGGGATCTACGAGCAGTACTTC. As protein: CASSQGHSGIYEQYF.

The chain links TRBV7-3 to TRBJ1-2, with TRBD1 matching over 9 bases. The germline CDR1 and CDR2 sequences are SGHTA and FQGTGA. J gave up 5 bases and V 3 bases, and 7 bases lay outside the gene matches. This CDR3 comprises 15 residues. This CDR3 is CASSFSGTGRYGYTF. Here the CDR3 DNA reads TGTGCCAGCAGCTTCTCCGGGACAGGGAGATATGGCTACACCTTC.

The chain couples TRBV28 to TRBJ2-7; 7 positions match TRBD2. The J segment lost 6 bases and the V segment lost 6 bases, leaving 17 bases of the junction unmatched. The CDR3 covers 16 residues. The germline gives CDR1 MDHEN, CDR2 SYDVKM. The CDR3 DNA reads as TGTGCCAGCAGCCTCGTTGGGGACGGGAGGTTACCCGAGCAGTACTTC. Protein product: CASSLVGDGRLPEQYF.

CDR3 sequence reads: CASSDLDSFGTGARRSNQPQHF. The CDR3 DNA follows: TGTGCCAGCAGTGATTTAGATAGCTTCGGGACAGGGGCGAGAAGGAGCAATCAGCCCCAGCATTTT. The chain employs TRBV2 and TRBJ1-5, with 10 bases fitting TRBD1. V gave up 3 bases and J gave up 1 base; unmatched junction bases: 21. CDR3 length: 22 residues. CDR1 is SNHLY and CDR2 is FYNNEI in the germline V gene.

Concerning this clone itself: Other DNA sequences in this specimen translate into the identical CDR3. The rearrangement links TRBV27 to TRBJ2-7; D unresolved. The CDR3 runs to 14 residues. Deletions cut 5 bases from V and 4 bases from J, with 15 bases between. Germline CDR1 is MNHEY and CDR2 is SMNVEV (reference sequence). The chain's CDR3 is CASSPRDRVYEQYF. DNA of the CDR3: TGTGCCAGCAGTCCCCGAGATAGGGTGTACGAGCAGTACTTC.

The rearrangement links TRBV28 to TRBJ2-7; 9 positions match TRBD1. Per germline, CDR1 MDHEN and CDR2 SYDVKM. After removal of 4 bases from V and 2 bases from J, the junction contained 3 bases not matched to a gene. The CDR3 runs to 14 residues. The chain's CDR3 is CASSWDRAPYEQYF. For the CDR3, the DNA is TGTGCCAGCAGTTGGGACAGGGCCCCCTACGAGCAGTACTTC.

The chain's CDR3 is CASSLRGRGRAPDTQYF. CDR3 coding DNA: TGCGCCAGCAGCTTGAGGGGTCGCGGGAGGGCCCCGGATACGCAGTATTTT. The chain combines TRBV5-1 with TRBJ2-3, with 9 bases matching TRBD2. The CDR3 spans 17 residues. The J segment lost 6 bases and the V segment lost 1 base, leaving 12 bases of the junction unmatched. Germline V lookup: CDR1 SGHRS, CDR2 YFSETQ.

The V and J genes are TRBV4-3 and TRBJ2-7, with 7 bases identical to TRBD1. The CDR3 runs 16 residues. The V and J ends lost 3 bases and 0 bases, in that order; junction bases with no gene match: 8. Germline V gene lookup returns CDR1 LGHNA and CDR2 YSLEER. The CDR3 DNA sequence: TGCGCCAGCAGCCAGTATACCGGGACAGTCTCCTACGAGCAGTACTTC. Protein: CASSQYTGTVSYEQYF.